These 3 T cell receptor beta chains came from one sample sequenced in a study of Ad26.COV2.S vaccination and SARS-CoV-2 variants (dated by TCRdb to about 2021). Reading the label with the study, this specimen's treatment or condition is: approximately 18 received Ad26.COV2.S at low or high dose, single or two shots; roughly five received placebo; per-sample allocation not given. Repertoires of vaccine and placebo recipients were sequenced from samples taken on day 63 after the first injection. Receptor amplification or capture employed the immunoSEQ multiplex PCR assay. TCRdb limited this immuneACCESS table to in-frame rearrangements with V and J called. A share of clones is missing; checked studies link under half to unresolved V genes, and the rest is unexplained. In all, the sample holds roughly 500,000 clones, and approximately 92% of those were seen once. The top ten constitute approximately 2.5% of the sample.

Sample: peripheral blood, taken in a trial of Ad26.COV2.S vaccine versus placebo. These receptors came from a person between 18 and 65 years old who received the Ad26.COV2.S COVID-19 vaccine or a placebo.

On this clone: The identical CDR3 is also encoded by other nucleotide sequences in the sample. The DNA for the CDR3 is TGTGCCAGCAGTTTGGGGGGCTATGGCTACACCTTC. This codes for CASSLGGYGYTF. V and J are TRBV28 and TRBJ1-2; a possible D gene is TRBD1 (5 bases). The V gene's germline CDR1 is MDHEN and CDR2 SYDVKM. V lost 3 bases, J lost 4 bases, and 6 bases lay in between. CDR3 length equals 12 residues.

The V gene is TRBV7-3, the J gene TRBJ2-5, with D unresolved. V was trimmed by 2 bases and J by 1 base, leaving 14 bases between them. CDR1 and CDR2 (germline): SGHTA, FQGTGA. CDR3 size: 16 residues. The DNA of the CDR3 is TGTGCCAGCAGCTTACGTGGGTGGGCAGCCCAAGAGACCCAGTACTTC. It translates to CASSLRGWAAQETQYF.

Details on this clone: At one end, the junction sequence differs from germline, possibly due to a read error. The chain links TRBV28 to TRBJ2-7; TRBD1 matches at 8 bases. The CDR3 extends over 12 amino acids. Per the germline V gene, CDR1 is MDHEN and CDR2 is SYDVKM. The CDR3 DNA sequence: TGTGCCAGCAGTCTGGGGCAAGGGACAGGCCACTTC. Amino acid sequence: CASSLGQGTGHF.